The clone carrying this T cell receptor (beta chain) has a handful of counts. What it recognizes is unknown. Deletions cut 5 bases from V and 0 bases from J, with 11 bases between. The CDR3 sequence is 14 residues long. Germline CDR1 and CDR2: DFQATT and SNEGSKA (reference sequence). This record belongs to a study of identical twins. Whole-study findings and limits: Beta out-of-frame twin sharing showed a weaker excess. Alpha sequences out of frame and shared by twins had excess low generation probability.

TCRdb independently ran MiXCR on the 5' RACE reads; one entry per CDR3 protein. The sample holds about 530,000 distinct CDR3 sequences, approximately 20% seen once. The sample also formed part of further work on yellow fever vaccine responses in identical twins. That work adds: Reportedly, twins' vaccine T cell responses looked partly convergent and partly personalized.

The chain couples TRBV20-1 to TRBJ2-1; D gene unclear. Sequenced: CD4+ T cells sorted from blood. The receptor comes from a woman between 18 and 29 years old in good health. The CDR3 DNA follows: TGCAGTGCTGTTCTGGAGCGCTCCTACAATGAGCAGTTCTTC. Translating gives CSAVLERSYNEQFF.